Shown below are 32 T cell receptor beta chains from a single sample sequenced in a study of T cells after yellow fever vaccination. TCRdb recomputed calls from the 5' RACE reads with MiXCR, one row per CDR3 protein. The sample lists approximately 610,000 distinct CDR3 sequences, approximately 16% occurring once. The source was PBMCs, collected less than 6 days after the first yellow fever vaccination. The source is a man aged 18 to 29 who received the YFV17D yellow fever vaccine.

This clonotype was picked up a small number of times. The chain recombines TRBV27 with TRBJ1-6, with D uncertain. This CDR3 is 14 amino acids long. Germline CDR1 MNHEY, CDR2 SMNVEV (reference sequence). The ends were cut back, 7 bases at V and 0 bases at J, with 7 bases in the middle. CDR3 bases: TGTGCCAGCACACGCGGCTCCTATAATTCACCCCTCCACTTT. Amino acid sequence: CASTRGSYNSPLHF.

This rearrangement joins TRBV29-1 to TRBJ2-5, with TRBD1 matching over 7 bases. V gave up 6 bases and J gave up 1 base; unmatched junction bases: 8. The germline V gene encodes CDR1 SQVTM and CDR2 ANQGSEA. This CDR3 is built from 14 residues. Here the CDR3 reads CSVADRNLQETQYF. The DNA of the CDR3 is TGCAGCGTCGCGGACAGGAACCTCCAAGAGACCCAGTACTTC.

In its sample, this clonotype was seen many times. The J gene is TRBJ2-1, the V gene TRBV12-3 or TRBV12-4; D is unresolved. The CDR3 runs to 13 residues. V was trimmed by 3 bases and J by 4 bases, leaving 7 bases between them. The CDR3 sequence is CASSFGRYNEQFF. The CDR3 DNA reads as TGTGCCAGCAGTTTCGGCAGATACAATGAGCAGTTCTTC.

This clonotype was counted a few times. The J gene is TRBJ2-2, the V gene TRBV4-3; TRBD1 or TRBD2 may be the D gene (6 bases each). This CDR3 is 15 amino acids long. V shed 0 bases and J shed 4 bases, with 9 bases lying between them. Germline assignment: CDR1 LGHNA and CDR2 YSLEER. Here the CDR3 DNA reads TGCGCCAGCAGCCAAGAACAGGGAGGCACCGGGGAGCTGTTTTTT. Translation gives CASSQEQGGTGELFF.

There are a few counts of this clonotype. V is TRBV7-6 and J is TRBJ1-1; D is unclear. V was cut by 1 base and J by 7 bases, with 7 bases left in between. In germline, CDR1 is SGHVS, CDR2 FNYEAQ. This CDR3 spans 12 amino acids. The CDR3 sequence is CASSLVGGEAFF. The CDR3 nucleotides are TGTGCCAGCAGCTTAGTGGGTGGTGAAGCTTTCTTT.

This clonotype has a count of ten or more. The chain has TRBV7-8 and TRBJ2-7; 7 positions agree with TRBD1. Germline CDR1 and CDR2: SGHVS and FQNEAQ. V lost 4 bases and J lost 8; bases outside the gene matches: 11. CDR3 length: 14 residues. The CDR3: CASSSARGLYQQYF. The CDR3 DNA reads TGTGCCAGCAGCTCAGCCAGGGGGTTGTACCAGCAGTACTTC.

This clonotype has a handful of counts. J is TRBJ2-1 and V is TRBV12-3 or TRBV12-4, with D perhaps TRBD1 or TRBD2 (5 bases each). With 6 bases removed from V and 3 bases from J, the gap between germline ends came to 15 bases. The CDR3 is 15 amino acids. Here the CDR3 reads CASRRDQSRYNEQFF. CDR3 sequence (DNA): TGTGCCAGCAGGAGGGACCAGTCTCGCTACAATGAGCAGTTCTTC.

This sequence joins TRBV27 and TRBJ1-4, with 7 bases matching TRBD1. The CDR3 length is 15 residues. CDR1 is MNHEY, CDR2 SMNVEV, per germline (reference sequence). Trimming removed 4 bases from V and 10 bases from J; junction bases left unmatched: 12. The CDR3 is CASSSTGASGGKLFF. The DNA of the CDR3 is TGTGCCAGCAGTTCAACAGGGGCCTCTGGGGGAAAACTGTTTTTT.

The chain recombines TRBV12-3 or TRBV12-4 with TRBJ2-1, with TRBD2 matching over 12 bases. The CDR3 is made up of 14 amino acids. The V and J ends lost 6 bases and 10 bases, in that order; junction bases with no gene match: 7. The CDR3: CASRWTSGVGEQFF. In DNA form, the CDR3 reads TGTGCCAGCAGGTGGACTAGCGGGGTCGGCGAGCAGTTCTTC.

This chain joins TRBV7-2 and TRBJ1-4, with 8 nucleotides matching TRBD1. V lost 2 bases to trimming and J lost 6 bases; unmatched junction nucleotides: 8. Germline V gene lookup returns CDR1 SGHTA and CDR2 FQGNSA. The CDR3 extends over 16 amino acids. The DNA of the CDR3 is TGTGCCAGCAGCTTAACCAGGGGGCGGGGGTATGAAAAACTGTTTTTT. This translates into CASSLTRGRGYEKLFF. Full variable domain (missing parts from reference TRBV7-2 and TRBJ1-4): GAGVSQSPSNKVTEKGKDVELRCDPISGHTALYWYRQSLGQGLEFLIYFQGNSAPDKSGLPSDRFSAERTGGSVSTLTIQRTQQEDSAVYLCASSLTRGRGYEKLFFGSGTQLSVL.

The genes are TRBV20-1 and TRBJ1-5; 10 bases are shared with TRBD1. CDR1 and CDR2 from the germline V gene are DFQATT and SNEGSKA (reference sequence). There are 17 residues in the CDR3. Trimming removed 4 bases from V and 2 bases from J; junction bases left unmatched: 11. In nucleotides, the CDR3 is TGCAGTGCTACCCGGGACAGGGGCGAGCAGGGCAATCAGCCCCAGCATTTT. It encodes CSATRDRGEQGNQPQHF.

This clonotype showed up just a few times. This chain links TRBV7-8 with TRBJ1-1; possibly TRBD1 for D (5 bases). From germline, CDR1 is SGHVS and CDR2 FQNEAQ. This CDR3 spans 16 amino acids. The V end lost 3 bases, the J end lost 1 base, and 15 bases lay between the germline ends. As DNA, the CDR3 is TGTGCCAGCAGCTTTAAGGTCGGAGGGGCGAACACTGAAGCTTTCTTT. It specifies CASSFKVGGANTEAFF.

This chain connects TRBV27 to TRBJ1-1, with TRBD1 as a possible D gene (6 bases). Germline V gene lookup returns CDR1 MNHEY and CDR2 SMNVEV (reference sequence). This CDR3 contains 13 residues. Trimming cost V 6 bases and J 5 bases, with 13 bases left between them. CDR3 nucleotide sequence: TGTGCCAGCAGGGACAGTGGGCGGACTGAAGCTTTCTTT. Translation gives CASRDSGRTEAFF.

This chain uses TRBV6-1 with TRBJ2-1; TRBD1 or TRBD2 may be the D gene (5 bases each). In germline, CDR1 is MNHNS, CDR2 SASEGT. Between the trimmed V and J ends, which lost 6 bases and 0 bases, there was a span of 15 bases. CDR3 length equals 16 residues. DNA of the CDR3: TGTGCCAGCAGGACTGGGACGGTGAGCTCCTACAATGAGCAGTTCTTC. This gives the protein CASRTGTVSSYNEQFF.

This clonotype was detected only a few times. The chain is built from TRBV29-1 and TRBJ1-3; 7 bases are a match to TRBD1. CDR1 and CDR2 (germline): SQVTM, ANQGSEA. V dropped 4 bases and J dropped 3; count of bases not matched to a gene: 3. The CDR3 is 13 residues long. The CDR3 protein is CSVADRLGNTIYF. DNA for the CDR3: TGCAGCGTTGCGGACAGGCTTGGAAACACCATATATTTT.

This clonotype has a handful of counts. The J gene is TRBJ2-7, the V gene TRBV7-2, with 11 bases fitting TRBD2. V dropped 1 base and J dropped 3; count of bases not matched to a gene: 5. The CDR3 spans 16 residues. The germline gives CDR1 SGHTA, CDR2 FQGNSA. Written as DNA, the CDR3 is TGTGCCAGCAGCTTAGTGTCTAGCGGGGGGTTCTACGAGCAGTACTTC. Protein sequence: CASSLVSSGGFYEQYF.

This clonotype occurred many times. The gene calls are TRBV7-2 and TRBJ1-3; possible D gene TRBD1, 5 bases. V was clipped by 3 bases and J by 4 bases, with 10 bases between them. From germline, CDR1 is SGHTA and CDR2 FQGNSA. The CDR3 loop spans 14 amino acids. CDR3 nucleotides: TGTGCCAGCAGCTTGGCCGGGGCCGGAAACACCATATATTTT. Its translation is CASSLAGAGNTIYF.

The table lists this clonotype with a few counts. The chain couples TRBV7-8 to TRBJ1-5; D is unresolved. This CDR3 spans 17 amino acids. Trimming cost V 5 bases and J 0 bases, with 17 bases left between them. The germline V gene has CDR1 SGHVS and CDR2 FQNEAQ. In DNA form, the CDR3 reads TGTGCCAGCAGCCCCCGGACGGCCTCATATAGCAATCAGCCCCAGCATTTT. Amino acids: CASSPRTASYSNQPQHF.

This chain connects TRBV7-2 to TRBJ1-1; D possibly corresponds to TRBD1 (5 bases). The CDR3 has 14 amino acids. V was clipped by 2 bases and J by 1 base, with 8 bases between them. The V gene's germline CDR1 is SGHTA and CDR2 FQGNSA. The CDR3 region has the DNA TGTGCCAGCAGCTTAAGCAGGGAGAACACTGAAGCTTTCTTT. It is translated as CASSLSRENTEAFF.

The genes are TRBV12-3 or TRBV12-4 and TRBJ2-1, with D hard to call. There are 13 residues in the CDR3. Trimming stripped 3 bases from V and 4 bases from J, with 7 bases between. The CDR3 loop reads CASSFTQYNEQFF. CDR3 bases: TGTGCCAGCAGTTTTACCCAATACAATGAGCAGTTCTTC.

The chain is built from TRBV28 and TRBJ1-6; 8 bases are a match to TRBD1. Germline lookup yields CDR1 MDHEN and CDR2 SYDVKM. This CDR3 spans 16 amino acids. Trimming cost V 6 bases and J 4 bases; bases outside gene matches: 8. This CDR3 is CASRTTGEPYNSPLHF. CDR3 nucleotides: TGTGCCAGCAGGACGACAGGGGAGCCGTATAATTCACCCCTCCACTTT.

In this sample, this clonotype turned up a few times. This rearrangement joins TRBV19 to TRBJ2-2; D not resolved. The germline V gene has CDR1 LNHDA and CDR2 SQIVND (reference sequence). The CDR3 is 14 residues long. Trimming took 3 bases from V and 4 from J, leaving 9 bases between them. The CDR3 spells CASSIGSSTGELFF. The CDR3 nucleotides are TGTGCCAGTAGTATCGGATCCAGCACCGGGGAGCTGTTTTTT. Complete variable domain (other parts from reference TRBV19 and TRBJ2-2): DGGITQSPKYLFRKEGQNVTLSCEQNLNHDAMYWYRQDPGQGLRLIYYSQIVNDFQKGDIAEGYSVSREKKESFPLTVTSAQKNPTAFYLCASSIGSSTGELFFGEGSRLTVL.

This chain uses TRBV7-9 with TRBJ1-1; TRBD1 is a possible D gene (6 bases). With 5 bases removed from V and 11 bases from J, the gap between germline ends came to 18 bases. The CDR3 totals 13 residues. Germline loops: CDR1 SEHNR, CDR2 FQNEAQ (reference sequence). This chain's CDR3 is CASSREGGGKAFF. The CDR3 region has the DNA TGTGCCAGCAGCCGTGAAGGAGGGGGAAAGGCTTTCTTT.

This clonotype was picked up a small number of times. This chain links TRBV6-1 with TRBJ2-7; TRBD1 agrees at 10 bases. Per the germline V gene, CDR1 is MNHNS and CDR2 is SASEGT. After removal of 7 bases from V and 4 bases from J, the junction contained 10 bases not matched to a gene. This CDR3 is 15 amino acids long. The CDR3 spells CASNRPGQGLYEQYF. In DNA form, the CDR3 reads TGTGCCAGCAACAGACCGGGACAGGGGTTATACGAGCAGTACTTC.

This clonotype has only one observation. This chain connects TRBV18 to TRBJ2-7; TRBD1 matches 9 bases. The CDR3 totals 13 residues. The V and J ends lost 7 bases and 6 bases, in that order; junction bases with no gene match: 7. Germline CDR1 KGHSH, CDR2 LQKENI. CDR3 protein: CASCEDRGGEQYF. The DNA for the CDR3 is TGTGCCAGCTGCGAGGACAGGGGAGGCGAGCAGTACTTC.

This clonotype was observed a handful of times. This CDR3 reads CAIRGFGPNTEAFF. The CDR3 coding sequence is TGTGCCATCAGGGGGTTTGGGCCCAACACTGAAGCTTTCTTT. The chain joins TRBV10-3 to TRBJ1-1; no definite D call. Trimming removed 6 bases from V and 2 bases from J, with 13 bases in between. The CDR3 is made up of 14 amino acids. The germline V gene has CDR1 ENHRY and CDR2 SYGVKD.

This clonotype has more than one count but fewer than ten. The gene calls are TRBV29-1 and TRBJ2-7; D unresolved. This CDR3 comprises 12 residues. CDR1 SQVTM and CDR2 ANQGSEA come from the germline V gene. The V gene lost 7 bases and the J gene lost 2 bases, with 12 bases spanning the gap. The CDR3 DNA follows: TGCAGCGCAGGTGACATGACCTACGAGCAGTACTTC. It yields the protein CSAGDMTYEQYF.

The chain links TRBV5-1 to TRBJ2-3, with a possible D match to TRBD2 (5 bases). Germline-derived CDR1 and CDR2 are SGHRS and YFSETQ. V lost 3 bases and J lost 4, with 18 bases in between. The CDR3 extends over 16 amino acids. The CDR3 region has the DNA TGCGCCAGCAGCTCAACCGTGGACTCGATGGCAGATACGCAGTATTTT. It is translated as CASSSTVDSMADTQYF.

This clonotype has only one observation. The genes are TRBV29-1 and TRBJ2-1, with D tentatively TRBD1 or TRBD2 (5 bases each). V gave up 0 bases and J gave up 15 bases, with 15 bases separating them. Germline-derived CDR1 and CDR2 are SQVTM and ANQGSEA. This CDR3 is 12 amino acids long. The CDR3: CSVEDGGIQGFF. The DNA of the CDR3 is TGCAGCGTTGAAGATGGGGGAATCCAAGGGTTCTTC.

The chain has TRBV6-5 and TRBJ2-2; D is unresolved. This CDR3 contains 15 residues. V shed 0 bases and J shed 5 bases, with 10 bases lying between them. The germline gives CDR1 MNHEY, CDR2 SVGAGI. The CDR3 region has the DNA TGTGCCAGCAGTTACTCGCACATATGGACCGGGGAGCTGTTTTTT. It translates to CASSYSHIWTGELFF.

This clonotype was counted between two and nine times. The rearrangement joins TRBV7-2 to TRBJ1-6; no definite D call. The germline V gene encodes CDR1 SGHTA and CDR2 FQGNSA. The CDR3 totals 17 residues. V dropped 6 bases and J dropped 7 bases, with 22 bases sitting between them. CDR3 sequence (DNA): TGTGCCAGCAGGCCCATGTTGGCGACCGAAATCAATTCACCCCTCCACTTT. Residues: CASRPMLATEINSPLHF.

This clonotype was seen a few times. CDR3 coding DNA: TGCAGCGTATACAGGTTCTATGGCTACACCTTC. As protein: CSVYRFYGYTF. The chain carries TRBV29-1 and TRBJ1-2, with a weak D call TRBD1 (5 bases). The CDR3 is 11 residues long. Trimming took off 6 bases at V and 4 bases at J, with 9 bases between the two ends. Germline CDR1 SQVTM, CDR2 ANQGSEA.